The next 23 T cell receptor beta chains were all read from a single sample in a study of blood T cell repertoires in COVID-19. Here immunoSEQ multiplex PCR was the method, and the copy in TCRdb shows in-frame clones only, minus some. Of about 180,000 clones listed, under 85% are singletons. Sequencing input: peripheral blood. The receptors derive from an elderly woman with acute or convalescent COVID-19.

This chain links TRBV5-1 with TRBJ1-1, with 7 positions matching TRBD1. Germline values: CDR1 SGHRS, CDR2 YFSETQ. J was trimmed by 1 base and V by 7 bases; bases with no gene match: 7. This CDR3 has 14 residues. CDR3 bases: TGCGCCAGCGCAGGGGGAAGTAGGAACACTGAAGCTTTCTTT. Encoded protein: CASAGGSRNTEAFF.

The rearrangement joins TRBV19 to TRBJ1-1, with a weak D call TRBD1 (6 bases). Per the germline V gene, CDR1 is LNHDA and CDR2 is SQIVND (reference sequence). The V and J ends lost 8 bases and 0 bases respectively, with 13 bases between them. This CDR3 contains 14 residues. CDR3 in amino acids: CASLADSMNTEAFF. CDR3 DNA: TGTGCCAGTTTGGCGGACAGCATGAACACTGAAGCTTTCTTT.

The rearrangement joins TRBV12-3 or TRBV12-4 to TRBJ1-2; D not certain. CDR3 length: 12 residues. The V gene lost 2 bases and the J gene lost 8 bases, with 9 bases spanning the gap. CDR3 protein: CASSLTDRGYTF. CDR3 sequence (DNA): TGTGCCAGCAGTTTAACAGATCGCGGCTACACCTTC.

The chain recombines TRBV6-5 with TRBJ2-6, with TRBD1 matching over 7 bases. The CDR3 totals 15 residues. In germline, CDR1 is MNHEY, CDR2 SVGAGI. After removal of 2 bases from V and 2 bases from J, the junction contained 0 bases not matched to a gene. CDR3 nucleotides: TGTGCCAGCAGTTACCAGGGGGCTGGGGCCAACGTCCTGACTTTC. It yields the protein CASSYQGAGANVLTF.

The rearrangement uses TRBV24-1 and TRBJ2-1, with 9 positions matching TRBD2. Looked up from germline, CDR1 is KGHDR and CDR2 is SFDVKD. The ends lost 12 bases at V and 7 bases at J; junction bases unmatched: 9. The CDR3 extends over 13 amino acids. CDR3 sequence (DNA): TGTGCCGTATCAGGACTAGCGTTTAATGAGCAGTTCTTC. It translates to CAVSGLAFNEQFF.

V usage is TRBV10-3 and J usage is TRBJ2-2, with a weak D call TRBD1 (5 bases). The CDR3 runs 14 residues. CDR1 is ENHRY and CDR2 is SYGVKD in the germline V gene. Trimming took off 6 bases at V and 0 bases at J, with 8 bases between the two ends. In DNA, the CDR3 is TGTGCCATCAGCCAGGGTCCGAACACCGGGGAGCTGTTTTTT. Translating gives CAISQGPNTGELFF.

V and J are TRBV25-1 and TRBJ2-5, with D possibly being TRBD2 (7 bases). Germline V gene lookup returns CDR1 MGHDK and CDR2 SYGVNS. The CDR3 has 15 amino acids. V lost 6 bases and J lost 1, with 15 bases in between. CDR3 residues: CASSQRGAPQETQYF. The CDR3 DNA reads TGTGCCAGCAGCCAACGGGGGGCCCCCCAAGAGACCCAGTACTTC. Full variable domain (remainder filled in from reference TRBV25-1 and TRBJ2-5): EADIYQTPRYLVIGTGKKITLECSQTMGHDKMYWYQQDPGMELHLIHYSYGVNSTEKGDLSSESTVSRIRTEHFPLTLESARPSHTSQYLCASSQRGAPQETQYFGPGTRLLVL.

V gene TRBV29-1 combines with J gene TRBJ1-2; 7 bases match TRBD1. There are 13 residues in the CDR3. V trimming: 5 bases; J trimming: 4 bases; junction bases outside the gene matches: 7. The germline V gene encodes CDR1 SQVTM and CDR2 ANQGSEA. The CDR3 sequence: CSVIYRGSYGYTF. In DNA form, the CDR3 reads TGCAGCGTTATTTACAGGGGTAGCTATGGCTACACCTTC.

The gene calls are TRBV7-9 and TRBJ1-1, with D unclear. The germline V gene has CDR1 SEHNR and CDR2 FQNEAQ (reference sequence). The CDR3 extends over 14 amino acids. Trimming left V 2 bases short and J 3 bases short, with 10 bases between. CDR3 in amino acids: CASSLSLRDTEAFF. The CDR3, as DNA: TGTGCCAGCAGCTTAAGTTTGCGTGACACTGAAGCTTTCTTT.

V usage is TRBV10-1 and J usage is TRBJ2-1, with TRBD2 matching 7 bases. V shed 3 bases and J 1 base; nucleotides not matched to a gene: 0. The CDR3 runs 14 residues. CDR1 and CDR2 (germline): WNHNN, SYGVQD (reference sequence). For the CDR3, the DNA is TGCGCCAGCAGTGATAGCGGGTCCTACAATGAGCAGTTCTTC. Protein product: CASSDSGSYNEQFF.

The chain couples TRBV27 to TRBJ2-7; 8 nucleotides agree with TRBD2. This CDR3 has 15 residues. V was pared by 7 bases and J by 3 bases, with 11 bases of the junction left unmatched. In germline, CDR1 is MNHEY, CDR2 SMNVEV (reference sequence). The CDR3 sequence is CASNPIAGSLYEQYF. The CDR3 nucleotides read TGTGCCAGCAACCCAATAGCGGGGAGCCTCTACGAGCAGTACTTC.

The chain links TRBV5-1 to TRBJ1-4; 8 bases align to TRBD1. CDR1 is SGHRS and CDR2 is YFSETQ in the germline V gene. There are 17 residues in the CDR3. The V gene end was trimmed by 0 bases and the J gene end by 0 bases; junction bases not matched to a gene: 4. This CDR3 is CASSLGDRLATNEKLFF. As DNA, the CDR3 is TGCGCCAGCAGCTTGGGGGACAGGCTTGCAACTAATGAAAAACTGTTTTTT.

CDR3 sequence (DNA): TGTGCCAGCAGTTACGGAGGAAATGGCTACACCTTC. It translates to CASSYGGNGYTF. The V and J genes are TRBV6-5 and TRBJ1-2; D is undetermined. Germline CDR1 MNHEY, CDR2 SVGAGI. V was cut by 2 bases and J by 6 bases, with 7 bases left in between. The CDR3 has 12 amino acids.

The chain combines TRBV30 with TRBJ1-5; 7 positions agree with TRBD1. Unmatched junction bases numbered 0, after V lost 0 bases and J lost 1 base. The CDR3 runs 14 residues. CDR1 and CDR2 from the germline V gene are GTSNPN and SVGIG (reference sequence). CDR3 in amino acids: CAWSVQGSNQPQHF. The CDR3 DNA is TGTGCCTGGAGTGTACAGGGGAGCAATCAGCCCCAGCATTTT.

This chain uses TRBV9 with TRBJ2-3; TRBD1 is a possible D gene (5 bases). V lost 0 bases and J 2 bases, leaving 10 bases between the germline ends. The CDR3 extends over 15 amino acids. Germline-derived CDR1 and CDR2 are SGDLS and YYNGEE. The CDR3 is CASSVGAGNTDTQYF. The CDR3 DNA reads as TGTGCCAGCAGCGTAGGGGCAGGGAACACAGATACGCAGTATTTT.

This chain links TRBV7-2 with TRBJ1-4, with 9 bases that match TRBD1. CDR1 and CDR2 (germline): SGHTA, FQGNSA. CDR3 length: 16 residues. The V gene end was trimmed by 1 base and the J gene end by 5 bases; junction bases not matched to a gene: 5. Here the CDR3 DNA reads TGTGCCAGCAGCTTAGAGGGGGGACAGGGCAATGAAAAACTGTTTTTT. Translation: CASSLEGGQGNEKLFF.

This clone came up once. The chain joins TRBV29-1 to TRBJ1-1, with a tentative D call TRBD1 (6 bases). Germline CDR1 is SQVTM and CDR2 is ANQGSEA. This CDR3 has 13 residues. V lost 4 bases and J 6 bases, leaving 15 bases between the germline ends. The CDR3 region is CSVVGRGRPEAFF. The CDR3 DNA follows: TGCAGCGTTGTGGGCAGGGGTCGGCCTGAAGCTTTCTTT.

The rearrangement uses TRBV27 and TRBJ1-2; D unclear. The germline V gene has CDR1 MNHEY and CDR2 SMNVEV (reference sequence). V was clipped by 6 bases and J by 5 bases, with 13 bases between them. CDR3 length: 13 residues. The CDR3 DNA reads TGTGCCAGCAGCCCAGGACTGGGTTATGGCTACACCTTC. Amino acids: CASSPGLGYGYTF.

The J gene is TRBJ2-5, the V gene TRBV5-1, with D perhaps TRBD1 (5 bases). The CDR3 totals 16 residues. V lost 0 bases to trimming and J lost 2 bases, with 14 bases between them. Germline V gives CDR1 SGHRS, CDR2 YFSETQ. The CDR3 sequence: CASSLAWGLLQETQYF. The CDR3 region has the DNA TGCGCCAGCAGCTTGGCCTGGGGCCTTCTACAAGAGACCCAGTACTTC.

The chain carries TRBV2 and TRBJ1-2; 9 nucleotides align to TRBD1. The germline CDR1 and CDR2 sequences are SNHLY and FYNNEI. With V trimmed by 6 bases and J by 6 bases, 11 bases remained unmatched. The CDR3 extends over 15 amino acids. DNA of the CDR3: TGTGCCAGCAGGGAGTTCGTACAGGGGGCTCATGGCTACACCTTC. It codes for CASREFVQGAHGYTF.

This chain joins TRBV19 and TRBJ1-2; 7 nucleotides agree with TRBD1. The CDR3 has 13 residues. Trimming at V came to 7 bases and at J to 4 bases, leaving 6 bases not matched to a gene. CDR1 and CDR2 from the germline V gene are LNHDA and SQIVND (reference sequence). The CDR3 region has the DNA TGTGCCAGTACCCCGGGACAGTTCTATGGCTACACCTTC. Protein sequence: CASTPGQFYGYTF.

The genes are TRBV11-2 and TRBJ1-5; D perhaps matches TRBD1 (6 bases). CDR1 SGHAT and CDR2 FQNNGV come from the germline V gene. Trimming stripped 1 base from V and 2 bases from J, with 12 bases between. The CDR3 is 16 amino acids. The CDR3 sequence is CASSLGGGLGNQPQHF. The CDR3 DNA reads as TGTGCCAGCAGCTTAGGGGGGGGGCTTGGCAATCAGCCCCAGCATTTT. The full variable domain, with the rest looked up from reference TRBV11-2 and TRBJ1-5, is EAGVAQSPRYKIIEKRQSVAFWCNPISGHATLYWYQQILGQGPKLLIQFQNNGVVDDSQLPKDRFSAERLKGVDSTLKIQPAKLEDSAVYLCASSLGGGLGNQPQHFGDGTRLSIL.

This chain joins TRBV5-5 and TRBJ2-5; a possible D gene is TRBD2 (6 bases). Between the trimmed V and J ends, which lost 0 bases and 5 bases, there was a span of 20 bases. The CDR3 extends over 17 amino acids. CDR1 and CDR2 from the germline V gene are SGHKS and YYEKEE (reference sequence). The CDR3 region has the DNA TGTGCCAGCAGCTTGGGACACGGCGGAGGGATAGGGGAGACCCAGTACTTC. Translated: CASSLGHGGGIGETQYF.